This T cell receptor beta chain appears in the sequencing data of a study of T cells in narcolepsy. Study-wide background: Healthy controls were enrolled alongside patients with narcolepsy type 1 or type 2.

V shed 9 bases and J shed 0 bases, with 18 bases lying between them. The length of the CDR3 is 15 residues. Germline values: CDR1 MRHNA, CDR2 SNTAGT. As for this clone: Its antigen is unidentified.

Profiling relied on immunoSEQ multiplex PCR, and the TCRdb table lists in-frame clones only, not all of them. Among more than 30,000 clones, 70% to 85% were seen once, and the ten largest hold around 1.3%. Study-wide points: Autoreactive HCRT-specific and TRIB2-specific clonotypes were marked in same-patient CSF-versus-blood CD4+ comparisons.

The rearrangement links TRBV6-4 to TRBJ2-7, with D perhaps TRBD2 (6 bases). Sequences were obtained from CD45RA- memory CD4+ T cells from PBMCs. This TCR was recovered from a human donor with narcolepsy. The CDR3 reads CASDPRRGLSYEQYV. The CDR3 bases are TGTGCCAGTGACCCGAGGCGGGGCCTCTCCTACGAGCAGTACGTC.